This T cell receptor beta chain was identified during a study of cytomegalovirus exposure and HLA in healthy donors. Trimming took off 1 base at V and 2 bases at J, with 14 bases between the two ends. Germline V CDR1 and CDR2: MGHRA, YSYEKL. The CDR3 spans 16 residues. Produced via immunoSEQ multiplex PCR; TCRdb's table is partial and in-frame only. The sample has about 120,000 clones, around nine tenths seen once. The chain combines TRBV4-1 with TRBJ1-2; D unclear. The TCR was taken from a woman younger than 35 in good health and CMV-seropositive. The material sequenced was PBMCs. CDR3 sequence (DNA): TGCGCCAGCAGCCAAGTAGTAGGAGGACCAAACTATGGCTACACCTTC. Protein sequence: CASSQVVGGPNYGYTF.